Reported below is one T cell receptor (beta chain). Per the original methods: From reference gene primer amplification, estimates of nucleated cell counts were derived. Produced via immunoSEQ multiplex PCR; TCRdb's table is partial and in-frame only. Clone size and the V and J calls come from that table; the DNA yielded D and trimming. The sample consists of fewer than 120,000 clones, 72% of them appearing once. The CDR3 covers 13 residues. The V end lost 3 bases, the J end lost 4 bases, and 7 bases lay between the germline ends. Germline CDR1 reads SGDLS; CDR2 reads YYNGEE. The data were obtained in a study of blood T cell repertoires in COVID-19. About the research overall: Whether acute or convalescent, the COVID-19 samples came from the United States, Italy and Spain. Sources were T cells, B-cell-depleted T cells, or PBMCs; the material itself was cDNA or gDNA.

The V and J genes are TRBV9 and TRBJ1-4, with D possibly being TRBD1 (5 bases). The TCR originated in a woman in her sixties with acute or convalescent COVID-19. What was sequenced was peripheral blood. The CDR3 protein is CASSGTFNEKLFF. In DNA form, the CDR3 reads TGTGCCAGCAGCGGGACATTTAATGAAAAACTGTTTTTT.